This T cell receptor (beta chain) is from a study of T cells in localized non-small cell lung cancer. Sequenced by immunoSEQ multiplex PCR; TCRdb stores in-frame clones only, minus some. The sample yields around 20,000 clones, over 75% seen once. Study findings and constraints: The greatest T cell clonality was found in uninvolved adjacent lung (higher than in tumor). In adjacent lung appeared a median 57 of the top 100 tumor clones.

Germline CDR1 is SGDLS and CDR2 is YYNGEE. CDR3 length: 14 amino acids. With 0 bases removed from V and 1 base from J, the gap between germline ends came to 7 bases. Turning to this clone: Its antigen is undetermined.

The starting material was PBMCs, obtained before any cancer treatment. The source of this sequence is a woman between 35 and 70 years old with stage II squamous cell lung carcinoma. This rearrangement joins TRBV9 to TRBJ2-5; D uncertain. The CDR3 loop is CASSVGGPQETQYF. CDR3 nucleotide sequence: TGTGCCAGCAGCGTAGGTGGACCCCAAGAGACCCAGTACTTC.